This T cell receptor beta chain is from a study of cytomegalovirus exposure and HLA in healthy donors. Overall study findings and caveats: CMV antigen specificity was confirmed in vitro for a few CMV-associated chains. One later analysis, an examination of the roughly 130 validation repertoires, found that first-cohort TCR clusters tended to co-occur in them. While the bulk of TCR sequences proved rare, some public TCRs turned up in many donors. The study put 150 to 200 TCR beta chains on its list as cytomegalovirus-associated.

Clones were read by immunoSEQ multiplex PCR, and TCRdb kept only the in-frame ones, dropping some. The table shows 90,000 to 130,000 clones, with about nine tenths occurring only once. The V gene's germline CDR1 is MGHRA and CDR2 YSYEKL. This CDR3 contains 13 residues. V was shortened by 0 bases and J by 8 bases, with 8 bases between the two germline ends. About this clone: Its specificity is unknown.

Sequenced material: PBMCs. The genes are TRBV4-1 and TRBJ2-1; D gene uncertain. This receptor was obtained from a woman between 18 and 29 years old in good health and CMV-seronegative. CDR3 sequence reads: CASSQERGDEQFF. The CDR3 coding sequence is TGCGCCAGCAGCCAAGAAAGAGGCGATGAGCAGTTCTTC.